The entry below gives a single T cell receptor (beta chain) sequence along with its context. This sample was taken from a study of blood T cell repertoires in COVID-19. Original processing notes: Quantification of nucleated cells was approximated via reference gene primer amplification. Libraries were prepared by immunoSEQ multiplex PCR; TCRdb keeps only in-frame clonotypes and omits some of them. The DNA was the basis for D and trimming; V, J and clone size are from that table. The sample lists fewer than 250,000 clones, around 90% occurring once. The CDR3 covers 12 residues. V was shortened by 9 bases and J by 5 bases, with 13 bases between the two germline ends. Germline V gene data show CDR1 as MNHEY and CDR2 as SMNVEV (reference sequence).

The sequenced sample was PBMCs or T cells enriched from blood (not recorded which). This TCR was recovered from a man between 25 and 39 years old who had been exposed to COVID-19. The chain is built from TRBV27 and TRBJ2-5; the D gene is possibly TRBD1 (6 bases). The CDR3 sequence is CASTGSVETQYF. As DNA, the CDR3 is TGTGCCAGTACAGGGTCCGTTGAGACCCAGTACTTC.